These 9 T cell receptor beta chains were all obtained from the same sample, sequenced in a study of cytomegalovirus exposure and HLA in healthy donors. The primer mix had 60 Vbeta and 13 Jbeta primers. Some clones are missing from TCRdb's copy, which holds only in-frame ones; the method was immunoSEQ multiplex PCR. The sample holds some 170,000 clones, roughly 80% seen once. What was sequenced was PBMCs. The source is a woman aged 30 to 39 in good health and CMV-seropositive.

The chain recombines TRBV5-1 with TRBJ1-5, with D hard to call. Germline CDR1 is SGHRS and CDR2 is YFSETQ. The V gene lost 0 bases and the J gene lost 4 bases, with 8 bases spanning the gap. The CDR3 loop spans 14 amino acids. The CDR3 sequence is CASSLEGRNQPQHF. The CDR3 bases are TGCGCCAGCAGCTTGGAAGGGAGGAATCAGCCCCAGCATTTT.

This clone came up a few times. This chain links TRBV6-4 with TRBJ1-6, with 10 bases identical to TRBD1. With 3 bases clipped from V and 8 bases from J, the junction kept 7 bases outside the gene matches. The germline V gene encodes CDR1 MRHNA and CDR2 SNTAGT. The CDR3 is 16 residues long. The CDR3 DNA follows: TGTGCCAGCAGTGAGTCGGGACAGGGGATTGATTCACCCCTCCACTTT. Residues: CASSESGQGIDSPLHF.

The chain combines TRBV28 with TRBJ1-4; D perhaps matches TRBD1 (5 bases). The V end was cut by 2 bases, the J end by 7 bases, with 14 bases between. The germline V gene encodes CDR1 MDHEN and CDR2 SYDVKM. CDR3 length equals 15 residues. CDR3 residues: CASSLIGASGEKLFF. CDR3 DNA sequence: TGTGCCAGCAGTTTAATTGGGGCTTCGGGTGAAAAACTGTTTTTT.

The chain is built from TRBV27 and TRBJ2-7; TRBD1 might be the D (6 bases). The CDR3 runs 13 residues. V was trimmed by 8 bases and J by 2 bases, leaving 13 bases between them. From germline, CDR1 is MNHEY and CDR2 SMNVEV (reference sequence). Here the CDR3 reads CASGPGQPYEQYF. CDR3 nucleotide sequence: TGTGCCAGCGGTCCGGGACAACCCTACGAGCAGTACTTC.

The J gene is TRBJ1-6, the V gene TRBV7-2; the match to TRBD1 covers 10 bases. This CDR3 comprises 15 residues. Germline CDR1 and CDR2: SGHTA and FQGNSA. Trimming at V came to 3 bases and at J to 8 bases, leaving 4 bases not matched to a gene. CDR3 bases: TGTGCCAGCAGCTTCTTCGGACAGGGGGATTCACCCCTCCACTTT. It codes for CASSFFGQGDSPLHF.

This chain connects TRBV18 to TRBJ2-2; D may be TRBD1 (6 bases). The CDR3 spans 15 residues. V shed 3 bases and J shed 1 base, with 9 bases lying between them. CDR1 and CDR2 from the germline V gene are KGHSH and LQKENI. The CDR3 coding sequence is TGTGCCAGCTCACCCAGACAGGAGAACACCGGGGAGCTGTTTTTT. Protein sequence: CASSPRQENTGELFF.

The chain links TRBV4-2 to TRBJ1-2; D ambiguous. Trimming left V 0 bases short and J 5 bases short, with 13 bases between. Germline CDR1 reads LGHNA; CDR2 reads YNFKEQ. CDR3 length: 15 residues. The CDR3 spells CASSQEQSGRYGYTF. CDR3 DNA: TGTGCCAGCAGCCAAGAACAATCAGGAAGATATGGCTACACCTTC.

J is TRBJ1-2 and V is TRBV5-4; 9 bases line up with TRBD1. CDR1 is SGHNT and CDR2 is YYREEE in the germline V gene (reference sequence). Trimming at V came to 3 bases and at J to 4 bases, leaving 7 bases not matched to a gene. The CDR3 is 15 residues long. Here the CDR3 reads CASSSRDRVSYGYTF. The CDR3 region has the DNA TGTGCCAGCAGCTCCCGGGACAGGGTTTCCTATGGCTACACCTTC.

This chain links TRBV15 with TRBJ2-1, with 9 bases fitting TRBD1. This CDR3 region has 15 residues. V was clipped by 6 bases and J by 1 base; unmatched bases: 4. The germline gives CDR1 LNHNV, CDR2 YYDKDF (reference sequence). As DNA, the CDR3 is TGTGCCACCAGGGGGGACAGGGTTTCCTACAATGAGCAGTTCTTC. The encoded protein is CATRGDRVSYNEQFF.